This TCR beta chain comes out of a study of CD4+ T cells in melanoma. General study results and limits: CD8+ T cell, macrophage and B cell function reportedly correlated with neoantigen-specific CD4+ T cells. Diverse differentiation states were reported for melanoma neoantigen-specific CD4+ T cells.

To note about this clone: Antigen unknown.

Produced via immunoSEQ multiplex PCR; TCRdb's table is partial and in-frame only. This table holds some 13,000 clones, roughly 80% found once. The source is a human donor with melanoma. Material: cells from a culture (not recorded whether cultured in vitro).

The CDR3 coding sequence is TGTGCCAGCAGCCGAACAGGGGATAATGGCTACACCTTC. Translated, it gives CASSRTGDNGYTF. This chain connects TRBV6-6 to TRBJ1-2; TRBD1 matches at 7 bases. V lost 6 bases and J lost 6; bases outside the gene matches: 7. This CDR3 has 13 amino acids. In germline, CDR1 is MNHNY, CDR2 SVGAGI (reference sequence).